This TCR beta chain was recorded in a study of blood T cells in healthy people across ages. PCR was performed a second time for roughly 6 to 12 cycles using a sample-barcoded 5' primer and a J-beta primer mix. TCRdb called the 5' RACE reads again in MiXCR, with one record for every CDR3 protein. The sample holds some 1.4 million distinct CDR3 sequences; about 43% are singletons and the top ten take 7.9%. The germline V gene has CDR1 SNHLY and CDR2 FYNNEI. V lost 10 bases to trimming and J lost 4 bases, with 17 bases between them. This CDR3 has 14 residues. The receptor was isolated from a young woman in good health. Specimen: blood. This chain joins TRBV2 and TRBJ1-5; D unresolved. CDR3 bases: TGTGCCAACAATAGGGAGATGAGAAATCAGCCCCAGCATTTT. Translated, it gives CANNREMRNQPQHF.